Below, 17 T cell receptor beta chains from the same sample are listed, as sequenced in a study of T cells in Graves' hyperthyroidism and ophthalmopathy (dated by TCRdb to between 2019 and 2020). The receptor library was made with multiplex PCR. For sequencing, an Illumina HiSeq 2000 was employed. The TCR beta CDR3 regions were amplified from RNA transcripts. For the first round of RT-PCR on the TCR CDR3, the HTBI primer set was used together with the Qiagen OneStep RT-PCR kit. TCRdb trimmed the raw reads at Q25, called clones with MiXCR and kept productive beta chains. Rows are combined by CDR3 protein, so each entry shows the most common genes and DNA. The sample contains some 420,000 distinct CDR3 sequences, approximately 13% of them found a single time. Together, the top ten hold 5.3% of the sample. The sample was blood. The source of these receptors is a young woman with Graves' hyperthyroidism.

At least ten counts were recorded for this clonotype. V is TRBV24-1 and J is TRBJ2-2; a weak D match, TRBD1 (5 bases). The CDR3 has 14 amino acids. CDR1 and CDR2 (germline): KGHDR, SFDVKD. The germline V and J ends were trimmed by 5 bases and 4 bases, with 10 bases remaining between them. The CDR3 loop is CATSGSGSTGELFF. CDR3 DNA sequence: TGTGCCACCAGTGGCTCAGGGTCCACCGGGGAGCTGTTTTTT.

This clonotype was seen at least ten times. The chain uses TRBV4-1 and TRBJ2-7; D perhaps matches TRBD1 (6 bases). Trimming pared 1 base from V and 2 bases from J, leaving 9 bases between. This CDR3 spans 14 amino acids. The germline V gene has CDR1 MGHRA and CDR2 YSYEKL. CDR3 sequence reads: CASSQVRDTYEQYF. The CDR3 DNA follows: TGCGCCAGCAGCCAAGTCCGGGACACCTACGAGCAGTACTTC.

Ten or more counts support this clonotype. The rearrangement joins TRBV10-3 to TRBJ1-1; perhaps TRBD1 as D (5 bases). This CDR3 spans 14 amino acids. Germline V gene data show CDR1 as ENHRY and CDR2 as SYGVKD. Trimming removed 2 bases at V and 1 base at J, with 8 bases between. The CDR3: CAISEGGTNTEAFF. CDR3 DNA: TGTGCCATCAGTGAGGGAGGGACGAACACTGAAGCTTTCTTT.

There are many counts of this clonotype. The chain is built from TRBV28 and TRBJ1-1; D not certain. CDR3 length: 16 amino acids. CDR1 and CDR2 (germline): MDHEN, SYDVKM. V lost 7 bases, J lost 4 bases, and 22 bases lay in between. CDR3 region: CASTPMRAGLGTEAFF. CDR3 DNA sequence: TGTGCCAGCACCCCCATGCGGGCGGGATTGGGCACTGAAGCTTTCTTT.

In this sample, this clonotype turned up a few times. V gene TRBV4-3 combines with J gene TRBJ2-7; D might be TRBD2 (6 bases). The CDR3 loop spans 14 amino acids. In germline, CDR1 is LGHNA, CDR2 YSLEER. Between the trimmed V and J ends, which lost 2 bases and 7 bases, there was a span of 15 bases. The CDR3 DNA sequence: TGCGCCAGCAGCCAACGACTACCCGCGGGAGAGCAGTACTTC. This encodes CASSQRLPAGEQYF.

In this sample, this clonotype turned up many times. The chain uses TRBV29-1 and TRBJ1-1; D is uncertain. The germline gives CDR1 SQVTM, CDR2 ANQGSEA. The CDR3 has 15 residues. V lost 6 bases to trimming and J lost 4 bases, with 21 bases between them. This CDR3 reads CSVDNLADLSTEAFF. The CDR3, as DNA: TGCAGCGTAGATAACTTAGCGGATTTGAGCACTGAAGCTTTCTTT.

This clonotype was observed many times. The CDR3 DNA sequence: TGTGCCAGCAGCGCCGGGACAGGGAGAGAAGAGACCCAGTACTTC. Its protein product is CASSAGTGREETQYF. This rearrangement joins TRBV12-3 or TRBV12-4 to TRBJ2-5; 9 nucleotides agree with TRBD1. This CDR3 is 15 amino acids long. The trim removed 6 bases at V and 3 bases at J, leaving 8 bases unmatched.

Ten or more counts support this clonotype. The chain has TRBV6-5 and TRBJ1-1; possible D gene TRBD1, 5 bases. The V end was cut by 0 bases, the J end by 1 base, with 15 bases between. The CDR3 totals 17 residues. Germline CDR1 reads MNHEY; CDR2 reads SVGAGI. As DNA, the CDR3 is TGTGCCAGCAGTTACTCGAATTTTTGGGGCACGAACACTGAAGCTTTCTTT. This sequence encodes CASSYSNFWGTNTEAFF.

CDR3 region: CASRPLFGELFF. In nucleotides, the CDR3 is TGTGCCAGCAGGCCTCTCTTCGGGGAGCTGTTTTTT. This chain connects TRBV28 to TRBJ2-2; D call uncertain. The CDR3 consists of 12 residues. Germline values: CDR1 MDHEN, CDR2 SYDVKM. V dropped 6 bases and J dropped 7 bases, with 9 bases sitting between them.

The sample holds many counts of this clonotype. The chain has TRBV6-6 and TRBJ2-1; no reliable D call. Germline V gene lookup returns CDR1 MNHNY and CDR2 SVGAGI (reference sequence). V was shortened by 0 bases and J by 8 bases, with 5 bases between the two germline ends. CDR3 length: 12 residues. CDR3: CASSYSLHEQFF. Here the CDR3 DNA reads TGTGCCAGCAGTTACTCGCTCCATGAGCAGTTCTTC.

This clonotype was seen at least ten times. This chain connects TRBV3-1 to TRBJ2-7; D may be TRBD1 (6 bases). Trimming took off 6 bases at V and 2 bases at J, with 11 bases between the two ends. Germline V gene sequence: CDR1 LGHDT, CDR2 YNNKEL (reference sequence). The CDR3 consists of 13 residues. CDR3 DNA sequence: TGTGCCAGCAGGAACCGGGACACCTACGAGCAGTACTTC. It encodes CASRNRDTYEQYF.

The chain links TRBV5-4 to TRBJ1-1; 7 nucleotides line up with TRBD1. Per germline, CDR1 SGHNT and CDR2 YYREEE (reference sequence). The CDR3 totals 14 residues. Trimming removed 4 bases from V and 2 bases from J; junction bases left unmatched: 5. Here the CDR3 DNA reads TGTGCCAGCAGCCCGGGACAGAAAAACACTGAAGCTTTCTTT. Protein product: CASSPGQKNTEAFF.

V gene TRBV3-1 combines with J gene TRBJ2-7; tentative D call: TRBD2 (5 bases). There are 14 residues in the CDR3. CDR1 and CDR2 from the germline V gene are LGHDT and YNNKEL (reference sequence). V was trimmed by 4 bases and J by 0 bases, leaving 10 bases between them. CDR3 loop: CASSPWRSSYEQYF. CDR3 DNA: TGTGCCAGCAGCCCCTGGAGGAGCTCCTACGAGCAGTACTTC.

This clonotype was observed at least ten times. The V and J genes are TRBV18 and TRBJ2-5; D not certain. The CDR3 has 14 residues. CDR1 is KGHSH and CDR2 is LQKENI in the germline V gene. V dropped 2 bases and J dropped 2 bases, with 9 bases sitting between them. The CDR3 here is CASSPGPVQETQYF. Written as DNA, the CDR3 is TGTGCCAGCTCACCAGGGCCGGTTCAAGAGACCCAGTACTTC. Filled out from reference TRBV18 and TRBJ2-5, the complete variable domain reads NAGVMQNPRHLVRRRGQEARLRCSPMKGHSHVYWYRQLPEEGLKFMVYLQKENIIDESGMPKERFSAEFPKEGPSILRIQQVVRGDSAAYFCASSPGPVQETQYFGPGTRLLVL.

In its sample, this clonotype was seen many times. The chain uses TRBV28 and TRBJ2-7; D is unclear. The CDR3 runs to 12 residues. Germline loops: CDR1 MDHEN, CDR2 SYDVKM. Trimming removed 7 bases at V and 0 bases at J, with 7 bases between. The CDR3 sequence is CASTRNSYEQYF. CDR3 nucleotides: TGTGCCAGCACCAGGAACTCCTACGAGCAGTACTTC.

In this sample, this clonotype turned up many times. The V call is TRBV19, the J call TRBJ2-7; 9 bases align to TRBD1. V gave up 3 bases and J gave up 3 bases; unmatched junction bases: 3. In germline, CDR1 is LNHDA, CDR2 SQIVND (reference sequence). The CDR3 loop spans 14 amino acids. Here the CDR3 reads CASSMGTGFYEQYF. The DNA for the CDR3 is TGTGCCAGTAGTATGGGGACAGGGTTCTACGAGCAGTACTTC.

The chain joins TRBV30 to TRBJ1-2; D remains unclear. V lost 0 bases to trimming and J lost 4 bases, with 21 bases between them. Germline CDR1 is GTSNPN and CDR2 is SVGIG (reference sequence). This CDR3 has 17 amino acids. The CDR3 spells CAWSVRSVSSQRYGYTF. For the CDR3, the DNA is TGTGCCTGGAGTGTTAGAAGTGTGTCCAGTCAGCGCTATGGCTACACCTTC.